This T cell receptor beta chain was obtained from a study of identical twins. TCRdb reprocessed the 5' RACE reads via MiXCR and lists one record per CDR3 protein. The repertoire includes 600,000 to 700,000 distinct CDR3 sequences, 21% of them detected once, and roughly 4% sits in the top ten. CDR3 length: 14 residues. Trimming shortened V by 4 bases and J by 2 bases, and 13 bases separated the two germline ends. CDR1 is SGHKS, CDR2 YYEKEE, per germline (reference sequence). The same data also contributed to another study, on T cells expressing NK-cell markers. That paper adds: Seven sequenced donors out of eight were HCMV-seropositive, one seronegative. Four of the donors also had these clonotypes leading their CD3+CD56-NKG2C+ fraction.

This chain joins TRBV5-5 and TRBJ2-7; D perhaps matches TRBD1 (6 bases). The source material was PBMCs. The sequence was collected from a woman aged 18-29 years in good health. The CDR3 DNA reads TGTGCCAGCAGCCAGGGGTGGGGGACCTACGAGCAGTACTTC. Translated: CASSQGWGTYEQYF.